This T cell receptor beta chain was recorded in a study of CD8 T cells in ankylosing spondylitis. Germline V gene lookup returns CDR1 SGDLS and CDR2 YYNGEE. The CDR3 consists of 19 residues. Trimming removed 3 bases from V and 0 bases from J; junction bases left unmatched: 14. MiXCR was run by TCRdb on the 5' RACE reads, yielding one entry per CDR3 protein. The top ten hold under 25% of the sample, which has around 6,800 distinct CDR3 sequences, 8.2% seen once. This clonotype is categorized as medium-sized. Sequences were obtained from blood, either unsorted or a sorted T cell fraction (not recorded which). The receptor comes from a male donor with ankylosing spondylitis or in good health (not recorded which). The chain carries TRBV9 and TRBJ2-1; the match to TRBD1 covers 8 bases. In DNA, the CDR3 is TGTGCCAGCAGCGGGCCCCGGGACAGGCCTTTAAGCTCCTACAATGAGCAGTTCTTC. Encoded protein: CASSGPRDRPLSSYNEQFF.